A single sample is the source of the 13 T cell receptor beta chains below, sequenced in a study of response to subunit inactivated influenza vaccine. TCRdb recomputed calls from the RT-PCR reads with MiXCR, one row per CDR3 protein. The sample includes more than 700,000 distinct CDR3 sequences, over 20% of them seen just once. The material was PBMCs from blood, obtained more than 4 days after vaccination. The receptors were sampled from a man aged 50-60 years who received an inactivated influenza vaccine.

This clonotype has a handful of counts. V usage is TRBV29-1 and J usage is TRBJ1-4; D not certain. The CDR3 length is 13 residues. Germline V gene sequence: CDR1 SQVTM, CDR2 ANQGSEA. Trimming took 4 bases from V and 10 from J, leaving 16 bases between them. CDR3 region: CSVGTPKLGKLFF. DNA of the CDR3: TGCAGCGTTGGGACGCCAAAGCTGGGAAAACTGTTTTTT. The variable domain in full, completed from reference TRBV29-1 and TRBJ1-4, reads SAVISQKPSRDICQRGTSLTIQCQVDSQVTMMFWYRQQPGQSLTLIATANQGSEATYESGFVIDKFPISRPNLTFSTLTVSNMSPEDSSIYLCSVGTPKLGKLFFGSGTQLSVL.

The rearrangement uses TRBV27 and TRBJ2-7; D could derive from TRBD1 or TRBD2 (5 bases each). Trimming stripped 5 bases from V and 6 bases from J, with 17 bases between. This CDR3 has 14 amino acids. Germline lookup yields CDR1 MNHEY and CDR2 SMNVEV (reference sequence). This CDR3 is CASSQGTLASEQYF. The CDR3 DNA sequence: TGTGCCAGCAGTCAAGGGACCCTCGCTTCCGAGCAGTACTTC.

The V call is TRBV20-1, the J call TRBJ2-4; 9 positions match TRBD2. The CDR3 is 18 residues long. Germline values: CDR1 DFQATT, CDR2 SNEGSKA (reference sequence). The V and J ends lost 7 bases and 0 bases, in that order; junction bases with no gene match: 16. This CDR3 reads CSVNPGLAGILAKNIQYF. The CDR3 nucleotides are TGCAGTGTGAACCCCGGTCTAGCGGGGATACTAGCCAAAAACATTCAGTACTTC.

The chain recombines TRBV24-1 with TRBJ2-3, with 9 nucleotides matching TRBD1. This CDR3 contains 17 residues. J lost 2 bases, V lost 3 bases, and 8 bases had no gene match. Per the germline V gene, CDR1 is KGHDR and CDR2 is SFDVKD. DNA of the CDR3: TGTGCCACCAGTGATACCCCGGGACAGGGTCTCACAGATACGCAGTATTTT. Translating it yields CATSDTPGQGLTDTQYF.

This clonotype was counted between two and nine times. The V and J genes are TRBV7-2 and TRBJ2-1; D gene unclear. The CDR3 is 15 residues long. Germline CDR1 and CDR2: SGHTA and FQGNSA. The V and J ends lost 7 bases and 2 bases respectively, with 15 bases between them. CDR3 nucleotides: TGTGCCAGCACCCCCAGGACCAGCACCTACAATGAGCAGTTCTTC. Amino acid sequence: CASTPRTSTYNEQFF.

This clonotype has more than one count but fewer than ten. The V gene is TRBV6-2 or TRBV6-3, the J gene TRBJ2-1; TRBD2 matches at 8 bases. The ends lost 6 bases at V and 1 base at J; junction bases unmatched: 11. The CDR3 length is 17 residues. Germline V lookup: CDR1 MNHEY, CDR2 SVGEGT. CDR3 loop: CASSTIPSGRSYNEQFF. The CDR3 DNA follows: TGTGCCAGCAGCACGATTCCGAGCGGGAGATCCTACAATGAGCAGTTCTTC.

The chain carries TRBV10-3 and TRBJ1-3; D gene unclear. The germline gives CDR1 ENHRY, CDR2 SYGVKD. The germline V and J ends were trimmed by 0 bases and 4 bases, with 10 bases remaining between them. There are 15 residues in the CDR3. The CDR3 DNA sequence: TGTGCCATCAGTGAGTCGGCGGGTCTCGGAAACACCATATATTTT. Its translation: CAISESAGLGNTIYF.

Concerning this clonotype itself: Its ends do not fully match the called genes, so a read error is possible. This chain links TRBV20-1 with TRBJ2-7; 9 bases agree with TRBD1. The CDR3 sequence is 12 residues long. Germline CDR1 is DFQATT and CDR2 is SNEGSKA (reference sequence). CDR3 loop: CSASGGNRGHDF. For the CDR3, the DNA is TGCAGTGCTAGCGGGGGAAACAGGGGGCACGACTTC.

Only a few counts were recorded for this clonotype. V is TRBV7-2 and J is TRBJ1-3; possible D gene TRBD1, 5 bases. The CDR3 has 13 residues. V was shortened by 8 bases and J by 4 bases, with 12 bases between the two germline ends. Per germline, CDR1 SGHTA and CDR2 FQGNSA. For the CDR3, the DNA is TGTGCCAGCGCCCAGGGAACAGGAAACACCATATATTTT. Its protein product is CASAQGTGNTIYF.

The chain carries TRBV4-3 and TRBJ2-2; 7 nucleotides align to TRBD2. The germline CDR1 and CDR2 sequences are LGHNA and YSLEER. Trimming at V came to 1 base and at J to 7 bases, leaving 9 bases not matched to a gene. This CDR3 is 16 amino acids long. In DNA, the CDR3 is TGCGCCAGCAGCCAAGTAGAGGGACTAAACGGCGGGGAGCTGTTTTTT. Translation gives CASSQVEGLNGGELFF.

This sequence joins TRBV12-3 or TRBV12-4 and TRBJ2-1; maybe TRBD1 (6 bases). Trimming shortened V by 5 bases and J by 3 bases, and 14 bases separated the two germline ends. The CDR3 is 15 residues long. CDR3 amino acids: CASSGIRDNYNEQFF. The CDR3, as DNA: TGTGCCAGCAGTGGCATTCGGGACAACTACAATGAGCAGTTCTTC.

At least ten counts were recorded for this clonotype. CDR3 nucleotides: TGTGCCAGCGCCCGAGGGTTTGGCACTGAAGCTTTCTTT. Protein product: CASARGFGTEAFF. This chain joins TRBV5-5 and TRBJ1-1; no clear D. The V end lost 7 bases, the J end lost 4 bases, and 14 bases lay between the germline ends. Germline CDR1 and CDR2: SGHKS and YYEKEE (reference sequence). The CDR3 contains 13 residues.

The chain employs TRBV10-3 and TRBJ2-1; possibly TRBD2 for D (6 bases). CDR1 is ENHRY, CDR2 SYGVKD, per germline. The CDR3 totals 13 residues. Trimming shortened V by 11 bases and J by 8 bases, and 19 bases separated the two germline ends. This chain's CDR3 is CAGGDRRGHEQFF. In DNA form, the CDR3 reads TGTGCCGGAGGGGATAGGAGAGGCCATGAGCAGTTCTTC.